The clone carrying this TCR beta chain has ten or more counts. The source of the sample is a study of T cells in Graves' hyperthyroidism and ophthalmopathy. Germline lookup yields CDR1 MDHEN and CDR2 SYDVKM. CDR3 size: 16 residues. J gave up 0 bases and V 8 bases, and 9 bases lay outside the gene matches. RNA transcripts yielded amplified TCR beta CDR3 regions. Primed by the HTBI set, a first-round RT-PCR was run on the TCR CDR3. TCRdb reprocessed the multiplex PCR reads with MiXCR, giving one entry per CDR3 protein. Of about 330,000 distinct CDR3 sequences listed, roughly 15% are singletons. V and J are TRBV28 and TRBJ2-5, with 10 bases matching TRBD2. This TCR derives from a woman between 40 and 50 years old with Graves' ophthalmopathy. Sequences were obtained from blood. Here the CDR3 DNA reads TGTGCCAGCCTCTCGACGCTAGCGGGGGACCAAGAGACCCAGTACTTC. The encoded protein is CASLSTLAGDQETQYF. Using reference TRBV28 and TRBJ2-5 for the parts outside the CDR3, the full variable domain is DVKVTQSSRYLVKRTGEKVFLECVQDMDHENMFWYRQDPGLGLRLIYFSYDVKMKEKGDIPEGYSVSREKKERFSLILESASTNQTSMYLCASLSTLAGDQETQYFGPGTRLLVL.